The rows below give T cell receptor beta chains drawn from one sample of a study of CD8 T cells in ankylosing spondylitis. MiXCR, applied by TCRdb to the 5' RACE reads, yields one record per CDR3 protein. The top ten clones hold under 0.6% of a sample with 750,000 to 850,000 distinct CDR3 sequences, approximately 12% of them seen once. The sequenced sample was blood, either unsorted or a sorted T cell fraction (not recorded which). These receptor sequences come from a male donor with ankylosing spondylitis. Each CDR3 is given with its conserved first and last residue. The order of the fields is D gene, clone size, V gene, J gene, CDR3 DNA, CDR3 protein. The D gene is left open where the match is weak. Size tells how often a clone was seen (once, few, many) or the class of an expanded clone, and some rows leave it out.

TRBD1	few	TRBV7-9	TRBJ2-6	TGTGCCAGCAGCTTAAGGGACAGGGTCTCTGGGGCCAACGTCCTGACTTTC	CASSLRDRVSGANVLTF
.	few	TRBV20-1	TRBJ1-1	TGCAGTGCTAGAGCCACGGGGAGGGGGGACACTGAAGCTTTCTTT	CSARATGRGDTEAFF
.	.	TRBV20-1	TRBJ2-1	TGCAGTGCTAGAGATCCCCGGGATGCCAATTACAATGAGCAGTTCTTC	CSARDPRDANYNEQFF
TRBD1	few	TRBV6-5	TRBJ2-7	TGTGCCAGCAGTTCATTCGGGACAGCCCGATACGAGCAGTACTTC	CASSSFGTARYEQYF
.	many	TRBV6-1	TRBJ1-3	TGTGCCAGCACCATTTCGGGATTTGGAAACACCATATATTTT	CASTISGFGNTIYF
.	.	TRBV4-3	TRBJ1-4	TGCGCCAGCAGCCCAACCCAGAGCCGCGCAACTAATGAAAAACTGTTTTTT	CASSPTQSRATNEKLFF
.	.	TRBV11-2	TRBJ2-7	TGTGCCAGCCAACGGGGGTCCTACGAGCAGTACTTC	CASQRGSYEQYF
.	.	TRBV27	TRBJ2-5	TGTGCCAGCAGTTCCGGGACACTGGGAGAGACCCAGTACTTC	CASSSGTLGETQYF
.	.	TRBV7-2	TRBJ2-7	TGTGCCAGCAGCCGGGGGACTTCTACCCCCTGGGAGCAGTACTTC	CASSRGTSTPWEQYF
TRBD1	.	TRBV7-9	TRBJ1-1	TGTGCCAGCAGCTTAGTTTTGGACAGGGACGCCACTGAAGCTTTCTTT	CASSLVLDRDATEAFF
TRBD2	.	TRBV6-1	TRBJ2-7	TGTGCCAGCAGTCCCCTAGTAGCGGGAGGTCCCGGAGAGCAGTACTTC	CASSPLVAGGPGEQYF
TRBD1	.	TRBV19	TRBJ1-2	TGTGCCAGTAGTACGATGACAGGGTATGGTGGCTACACCTTC	CASSTMTGYGGYTF
TRBD1	.	TRBV15	TRBJ2-3	TGTGCCACCAGCCCCGGGACAGGGAGGAGCACAGATACGCAGTATTTT	CATSPGTGRSTDTQYF
.	few	TRBV20-1	TRBJ2-7	TGCAGTGCTAGGCGCCCGGGGCGGGTCTACGAGCAGTACTTC	CSARRPGRVYEQYF
.	.	TRBV20-1	TRBJ2-3	TGCAGTGCTATGGGGGAGTTAGATACGCAGTATTTT	CSAMGELDTQYF
.	many	TRBV10-1	TRBJ2-7	TGCGCCAGCTCCCCCTCCGTTGCCTACGAGCAGTACTTC	CASSPSVAYEQYF
.	few	TRBV7-9	TRBJ2-7	TGTGCCAGCAGCTCCCCGTCGGACAACTCCTACGAGCAGTACTTC	CASSSPSDNSYEQYF
TRBD1	.	TRBV27	TRBJ1-1	TGTGCCAGCAGTTTATGGGGACAGGGGCGATGGGACACTGAAGCTTTCTTT	CASSLWGQGRWDTEAFF
TRBD2	.	TRBV5-1	TRBJ2-5	TGCGCCAGCAGCTTGCTGCCTAGCGGGGGGGAAGAGACCCAGTACTTC	CASSLLPSGGEETQYF
.	many	TRBV5-1	TRBJ1-5	TGCGCCAGCAGTCGCGGACCGTATAGCAATCAGCCCCAGCATTTT	CASSRGPYSNQPQHF
.	.	TRBV5-4	TRBJ2-5	TGTGCCAGCAGCTTGGGACAGGATCAAGAGACCCAGTACTTC	CASSLGQDQETQYF
TRBD1	many	TRBV29-1	TRBJ1-5	TGCAGCGTTGTTATTAGGGACAGGGGCAACAATCAGCCCCAGCATTTT	CSVVIRDRGNNQPQHF
.	few	TRBV18	TRBJ1-1	TGTGCCAGCTCACCACCGAGCAGGAGTGAAGCTTTCTTT	CASSPPSRSEAFF
.	.	TRBV6-4	TRBJ2-2	TGTGCCAGCAGTGTGGAGGGGTGGAACACCGGGGAGCTGTTTTTT	CASSVEGWNTGELFF
TRBD1	many	TRBV5-1	TRBJ2-7	TGCGCCACCTCTTTGGGGACAGGGTCTTACGAGCAGTACTTC	CATSLGTGSYEQYF
.	.	TRBV29-1	TRBJ1-5	TGCAGCGTTGCCTCCTCGACAGGGCCCCAGCATTTT	CSVASSTGPQHF
.	.	TRBV7-2	TRBJ1-4	TGTGCCAGCAGCTCCCAGGGGTTCTCTAATGAAAAACTGTTTTTT	CASSSQGFSNEKLFF